A selection of T cell receptor beta chains follows, all from one sample in a study of T cell changes during pregnancy in multiple sclerosis. Sequencing was performed with immunoSEQ multiplex PCR; in TCRdb, only in-frame clones are kept and a portion is missing. The profile covers some 38,000 clones, with around 89% appearing a single time and about 0.51% taken by the ten largest. The source material was CD4+ T cells from peripheral blood mononuclear cells, sampled in the second trimester of pregnancy. Source of these receptors: a female donor with multiple sclerosis, enrolled in a pregnancy study. Each CDR3 is given with its conserved first and last residue. D genes are given only for firm matches. For some rows the clone size is stated as once, few or many, or as a class when expanded; others skip it.

j_call clone_size d_call v_call cdr3_aa cdr3_nt
TRBJ2-7 . TRBD1 TRBV27 CASLTFQGQGIVYEQYF TGTGCCAGCTTAACTTTCCAGGGACAGGGGATCGTCTACGAGCAGTACTTC
TRBJ1-5 once TRBD1 TRBV6-5 CASSLTGAANQPQHF TGTGCCAGCAGTCTGACAGGGGCGGCCAATCAGCCCCAGCATTTT
TRBJ2-2 . . TRBV2 CASRRGLTNTGELFF TGTGCCAGCAGGCGCGGGCTTACGAACACCGGGGAGCTGTTTTTT
TRBJ2-4 . . TRBV11-3 CASSSSVIAKNIQYF TGTGCCAGCAGCTCTAGCGTTATAGCCAAAAACATTCAGTACTTC
TRBJ1-3 once . TRBV5-1 CASKGGSGNTIYF TGCGCCAGCAAAGGCGGCTCTGGAAACACCATATATTTT
TRBJ2-7 . TRBD1 TRBV10-1 CATTGAYEQYF TGCGCCACGACAGGGGCCTACGAGCAGTACTTC
TRBJ1-2 once TRBD1 TRBV27 CASSLLGDRGPYGYTF TGTGCCAGCAGTTTATTGGGGGACAGGGGGCCATATGGCTACACCTTC
TRBJ2-7 . TRBD2 TRBV15 CATSRDWAPGGYFDEQYF TGTGCCACCAGCAGAGATTGGGCCCCGGGGGGGTACTTCGACGAGCAGTACTTC
TRBJ2-1 . . TRBV7-3 CASAPAGRGNEQFF TGTGCCAGCGCGCCGGCGGGCCGGGGGAATGAGCAGTTCTTC
TRBJ2-7 . TRBD1 TRBV11-3 CASSLAGQGYEQYF TGTGCCAGCAGCTTAGCGGGACAGGGTTACGAGCAGTACTTC
TRBJ2-1 . TRBD1 TRBV9 CASSVNTGTGKIYNEQFF TGTGCCAGCAGCGTCAATACCGGGACAGGGAAAATCTACAATGAGCAGTTCTTC